This TCR beta chain stems from a study of blood T cells in healthy people across ages. Alongside a J-beta primer mix, a sample-barcoded 5' primer served in a second PCR lasting about 7 to 12 cycles. One entry per CDR3 protein results from TCRdb running MiXCR on the 5' RACE reads. The data hold just over 800,000 distinct CDR3 sequences, with 62% observed a single time. CDR3 length: 15 amino acids. The ends lost 3 bases at V and 3 bases at J; junction bases unmatched: 4. Germline V lookup: CDR1 SGHTA, CDR2 FQGNSA. The TCR was taken from a young man in good health. This chain links TRBV7-2 with TRBJ2-3; the match to TRBD1 covers 9 bases. Sequencing used blood. The CDR3 DNA is TGTGCCAGCAGCTTTACACAGGGGGCAACAGATACGCAGTATTTT. Amino acids: CASSFTQGATDTQYF.